This T cell receptor beta chain was identified during a study of T cell responses to AZD1222 COVID-19 vaccine. This table comes from immunoSEQ multiplex PCR, and its TCRdb copy is limited to in-frame clones, with some not included. Of 80,000 or so clones listed, roughly nine tenths are singletons. The CDR3 is 14 residues long. Between the trimmed V and J ends, which lost 8 bases and 4 bases, there was a span of 17 bases. The V gene's germline CDR1 is MNHEY and CDR2 SVGAGI. This clone showed up just once. The rearrangement uses TRBV6-5 and TRBJ1-1; perhaps TRBD1 as D (5 bases). The sample was peripheral blood, taken on day 0 of AZD1222 vaccination. This clonotype was obtained from an adult in good health. The CDR3 region has the DNA TGTGCCAGCGACGGAGGGACCGTCGGCACTGAAGCTTTCTTT. Its translation: CASDGGTVGTEAFF.